This T cell receptor beta chain was obtained from a study of cytomegalovirus exposure and HLA in healthy donors listed by TCRdb under 2017. Concerning the study at large: According to an earlier analysis of a few hundred of the donors, about 179 million T cells yielded roughly 110 million unique TCR beta sequences and 276 Gb of sequence data. About 300 gigabases of sequencing data and 80 million or so unique TCR sequences were included in an early release covering about 620 HLA-typed donors. The genetic ancestry cluster associated with self-reported Caucasian donors included approximately 85% of the 350 to 500 genotyped donors. The study aimed to test whether signatures of past pathogen exposure could be identified by cataloging public T cell receptors. The T cell repertoires of under 750 subjects were profiled by immunosequencing and related to cytomegalovirus serostatus. Besides the first cohort of 666 subjects, a separate validation cohort made up of over a hundred different subjects was used. High-throughput TCR immunosequencing, statistical association of individual TCRs with disease status, and machine learning were combined to predict cytomegalovirus infection status. A later analysis re-examined previously published TCR beta repertoires from 600 to 700 donors and added high-resolution HLA genotyping to investigate patterns of TCR occurrence. In the later analysis, no new phenotypic data were used to find candidate immune exposures; instead, reliance was placed on TCR beta sequences and their occurrence across donors. An earlier analysis of nearly 600 of the donors applied high-throughput TCR beta sequencing to assess whether each TCR beta V gene segment acted as functional or pseudogenic. Donor age, sex, ethnicity and CMV serostatus were compiled together with the repertoire data. A later genetic analysis used genome-wide SNP genotypes for about 65% of the 666 donors, treating that subset as a discovery cohort. Every repertoire in the discovery cohort had been generated on one and the same sequencing platform. HLA typing included class I and class II loci at four-digit resolution. Typing coverage differed by locus: A, B, C, DRB1 and DQB1 were typed in about 620-640 donors, DQA1 in 500 to 550, DPA1 in some 600, and DPB1 in 472. Because of strong linkage in the cohort, four to six DR-DQ haplotypes were treated as single units for association and clustering. Among some 400 genotyped donors of the cohort, an average of approximately 240,000 unique TCR beta nucleotide sequences were sequenced per donor, around a sixth of them non-productive.

For this clone: Its antigen is unknown. No qualities accompany the bases; no much larger clone lies one base away.

The protocol used for the library was the immunoSEQ multiplex PCR assay. For the multiplex PCR, a mixture combining 60 forward primers for TCR Vbeta segments and 13 reverse primers for TCR Jbeta segments was used. A multiplex PCR assay on genomic DNA amplified the CDR3 region of rearranged TCR beta genes. Amplified TCR beta libraries were sequenced as 87-base-pair reads on the Illumina HiSeq System. As for the original processing: Across the roughly 640 repertoires, a later analysis counted approximately 75 million unique TCR beta chains, some 11 million of which were shared by at least two donors. To remove PCR and sequencing errors, raw reads were error-corrected and collapsed into unique sequences using a nearest-neighbor algorithm that merged closely related sequences. Alignment of CDR3 sequences to IMGT reference sequences was used to assign V, D and J gene segments. For a sequence to be retained, a match of at least six nucleotides was required to both a V gene segment and a J gene segment. Rearrangements were classified as productive when the CDR3 lacked stop codons and remained in frame with V and J, and all other rearrangements were classified as non-productive. Following IMGT convention, CDR3 was defined as the stretch from the second conserved V-encoded cysteine to the conserved J-encoded phenylalanine. The earlier analysis of about 530 of the donors excluded any sequence lacking an unambiguous match to a single V gene segment. An earlier analysis of fewer than 750 of the donors called V segments functional above 56.7% productive rearrangements and segregating when the between-donor standard deviation exceeded 5%. A statistical classification framework was developed to diagnose cytomegalovirus status using the catalog of TCR beta chain sequences. A later analysis assigned V and J genes by comparing TCR nucleotide sequences with IMGT/GENE-DB human TR gene sequences. Using the TCRdist pipeline, a later analysis assigned CDR3 sequences along with most-parsimonious VDJ recombination scenarios. In a later analysis, each TCR beta chain was defined by its CDR3 amino acid sequence together with its V-gene family, and reads lacking a unique V-gene family were excluded. As a way to deal with suspected cross-contamination and a sequencing artifact, a later analysis dropped over 550 nucleotide sequences that were highly shared and had low generation probability. A later analysis calculated a clonal expansion index for each public chain from normalized within-repertoire ranks of inferred template counts. A later analysis computed generation probabilities with a VDJ recombination model fitted to out-of-frame rearrangements, and checked the results against IGoR. Hypergeometric tests were used in a later analysis to score TCR-TCR, TCR-HLA and TCR-CMV co-occurrence, with a repertoire-size bias correction applied to the TCR pairs. In a later analysis, false discovery rates were estimated by permuting HLA or CMV assignments 20 times. In a later analysis, co-occurring TCRs were grouped using DBSCAN, and TCRdist sequence similarity was added for clustering within HLA-allele-positive subsets. Repertoires with fewer than 30,000 or more than 120,000 public chains were left out of co-occurrence clustering, as were a few repertoires with anomalous nucleotide sharing. TCRdb holds this immuneACCESS table with in-frame rearrangements only. Some clones are missing; in checked studies, unresolved V genes explain under half, and the rest has no known cause. V, J and clone size are those of that table, while D and trimming were read from the DNA. The sample table lists 170,000 or so clones, 80% of them with a count of one. Together, the top ten hold 0.6% to 0.7% of the sample.

The cohort comprised 666 healthy bone marrow donors. Cohort members were all nominally healthy when sampled, although unrecorded immune exposures were likely present. The donor was CMV seronegative and was included in the group of a few hundred seronegative cohort members. Every donor gave a peripheral blood sample, and the peripheral blood mononuclear cells from that sample were used for TCR beta sequencing. Genomic DNA was extracted from the blood cell samples with the Qiagen DNeasy Blood Extraction Kit. Results the study describes overall, beyond this receptor: A group of highly shared sequence variants was considered likely to be a technical artifact of the sequencing pipeline. Compared with equally common non-associated chains, HLA-associated TCR beta chains in a later analysis were more clonally expanded and had lower generation probabilities. Presence/absence analyses assumed roughly uniform sequencing depth across donors, an assumption that may not hold. Only TCR beta chains were sequenced in this cohort, and the absence of alpha or paired-chain data limited detectable features. Specific HLA alleles were associated with 15,000 to 20,000 TCR beta sequences at a false discovery rate of 0.05 in a later analysis. When HLA alleles, especially DR and DQ, strongly co-occurred, TCR associations were difficult to assign to individual alleles. According to a later analysis, most CMV-associated TCR beta chains appeared to be HLA-restricted, and the HLA associations seemed to be driven largely by CMV exposure. A further reported finding was that TCR beta sequences accurately predicted the HLA-A and HLA-B alleles for most subjects in the first cohort. An earlier analysis of around 600 of the donors showed that most TCR beta V segments appeared in productive rearrangements either about 90% or about 30% of the time, which broadly matched IMGT annotations. The authors suggested that the approach could potentially be extended to other disease states and immunological phenotypes. Because counts were too low, 15 to 20 rarely observed V segments, including chromosome 9 orphons, were left out of the earlier analysis of about 500 of the donors. In a later analysis, several top co-occurrence clusters were reported to appear linked to parvovirus B19, influenza, CMV and Epstein-Barr virus. Because HLA typing was missing for some donors at each locus, association tests included only the typed subset. Three of the identified cytomegalovirus-associated TCR beta chains were confirmed in vitro to be specific for cytomegalovirus antigens. While some public TCRs were present in many individuals, most TCR sequences turned up only very rarely across donors. According to a later genetic analysis, donors in an Asian-associated ancestry cluster had fewer N-insertions in productive TCRs than the approximately 630-donor mean. In a later analysis, the rate of TCR association differed among HLA loci, with DRB1 alleles having the most associated TCRs and HLA-C alleles having the fewest. In a later genetic analysis, a missense DCLRE1C variant was associated with V-gene and J-gene trimming of TCR beta chains, and the association was replicated in an independent cohort. Linkage disequilibrium might explain the correlated functional status among segregating V segments, but an unknown experimental factor could not be ruled out. The classifier was reported to diagnose cytomegalovirus status with high specificity and sensitivity in both the original cohort and the validation cohort. The study listed 150 to 200 TCR beta chains as associated with cytomegalovirus. CMV serostatus was the only immune exposure information available for the cohort.

The source material was PBMCs. This clonotype was sampled from a boy between 5 and 17 years old in good health and CMV-seronegative.

The CDR3 region has the sequence CASATLGHGDSGNTIYF. The nucleotides read TGTGCCTCCGCCACTTTAGGACACGGAGACTCTGGAAACACCATATATTTT. The rearrangement joined TRBV11-2 to TRBJ1-3, with TRBD1 tentatively as D gene (5 bases match). The CDR3 starts with the cysteine, ends with the phenylalanine, and has 17 residues. The only DNA kept is the CDR3, 51 bases in frame from the first base. According to the germline V gene, CDR1 reads SGHAT and CDR2 reads FQNNGV. V lost 11 bases and J lost 0 bases; the stretch between them is 23 bases long. Reference TRBV11-2 and TRBJ1-3 proteins supply the regions before and after the CDR3; the full variable domain is: EAGVAQSPRYKIIEKRQSVAFWCNPISGHATLYWYQQILGQGPKLLIQFQNNGVVDDSQLPKDRFSAERLKGVDSTLKIQPAKLEDSAVYLCASATLGHGDSGNTIYFGEGSWLTVV.